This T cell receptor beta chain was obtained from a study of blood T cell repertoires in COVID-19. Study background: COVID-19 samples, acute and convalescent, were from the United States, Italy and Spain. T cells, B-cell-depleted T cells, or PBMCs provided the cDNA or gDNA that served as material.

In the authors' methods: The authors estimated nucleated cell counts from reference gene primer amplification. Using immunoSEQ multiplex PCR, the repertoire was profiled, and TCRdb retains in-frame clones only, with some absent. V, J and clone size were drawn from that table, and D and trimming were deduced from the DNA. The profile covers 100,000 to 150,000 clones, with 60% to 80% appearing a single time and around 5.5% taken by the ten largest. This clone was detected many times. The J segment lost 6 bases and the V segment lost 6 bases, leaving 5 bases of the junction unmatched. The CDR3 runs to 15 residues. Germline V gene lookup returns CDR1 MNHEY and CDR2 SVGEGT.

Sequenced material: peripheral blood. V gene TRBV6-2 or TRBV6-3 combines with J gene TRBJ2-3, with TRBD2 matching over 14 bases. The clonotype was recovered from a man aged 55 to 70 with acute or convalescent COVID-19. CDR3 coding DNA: TGTGCCAGCAGCCGGACTAGCGGGGGGAGCGATACGCAGTATTTT. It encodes CASSRTSGGSDTQYF.